This TCR beta chain was documented in a study of shared clonotypes between healthy human individuals. About the study: Each donor's CD4 naive and CD4 memory cells filled three plates apiece, CD8 naive two, and CD8 memory one.

This CDR3 has 16 amino acids. Naive CD8 cells comprised CD45RO-negative, CCR7-positively selected cells, excluding terminally differentiated effector memory CD45RA+ cells. TCRdb keeps only in-frame clones here, not all; method: immunoSEQ multiplex PCR. The sample shows 600,000 or so clones, 95% to 98% of them seen only once. This sequence originates from a man aged 25-45 years in good health. Sample: naive CD8+ T cells sorted from blood. The V gene is TRBV7-5, the J gene TRBJ2-7; TRBD2, the table's D call, was not compared with the DNA. TRBV7-5 is termed a pseudogene. This CDR3 reads CVRSLAPGLLHYEQYF. Here the CDR3 DNA reads TGTGTCAGAAGCTTAGCCCCGGGACTACTTCACTACGAGCAGTACTTC.